This T cell receptor (beta chain) originates from a study of T cells after yellow fever vaccination. Whole-study results and caveats: In FACS-sorted repertoires, abundant clonotypes from the bulk population could appear as contaminants. A large majority of primary-vaccination clones showed up again after the booster (approximately 96% CD4, 75% to 90% CD8).

5'RACE template switching produced TCR cDNA carrying a universal primer site and UMIs. TCRdb used MiXCR to reprocess the 5' RACE reads, holding one entry per CDR3 protein. This repertoire shows fewer than 400,000 distinct CDR3 sequences, approximately 5.7% found once; its top ten account for 14% to 15%. Remarks on this clonotype: Antigen specificity is unknown. At one end, the junction sequence differs from germline, possibly due to a read error.

This CDR3 region has 15 residues. Germline V gene lookup returns CDR1 SGHRS and CDR2 YFSETQ. The specimen comprised PBMCs, sampled 5 days after the yellow fever booster vaccination. This chain connects TRBV5-1 to TRBJ2-3; 8 nucleotides align to TRBD2. This sequence was found in a man aged 25-45 years who received the YFV17D yellow fever vaccine. CDR3 coding DNA: TGCTCCAGCACCCTCTCGACTAGCGAGACAGATACGCAGTATTTT. It specifies CSSTLSTSETDTQYF.